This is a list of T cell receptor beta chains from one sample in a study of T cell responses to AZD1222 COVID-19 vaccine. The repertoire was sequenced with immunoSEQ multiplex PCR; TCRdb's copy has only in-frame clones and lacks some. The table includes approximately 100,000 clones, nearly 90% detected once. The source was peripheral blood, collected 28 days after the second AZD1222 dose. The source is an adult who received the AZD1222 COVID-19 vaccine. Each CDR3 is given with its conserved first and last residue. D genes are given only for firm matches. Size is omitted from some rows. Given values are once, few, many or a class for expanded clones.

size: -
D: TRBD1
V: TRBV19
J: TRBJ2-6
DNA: TGTGCCAGTAGTGTCACAGGGGCTGGGGCCAACGTCCTGACTTTC
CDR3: CASSVTGAGANVLTF

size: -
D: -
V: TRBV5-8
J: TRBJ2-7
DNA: TGTGCCAGCAGCTTTAGATTGGGTCGATCGACCCTCTCCTACGAGCAGTACTTC
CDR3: CASSFRLGRSTLSYEQYF

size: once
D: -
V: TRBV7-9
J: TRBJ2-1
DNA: TGTGCCAGCAGCTTCCGCTCCAATGAGCAGTTCTTC
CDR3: CASSFRSNEQFF

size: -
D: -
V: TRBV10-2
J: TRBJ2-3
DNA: TGCGCCAGCAGAGCGGGCACAGATACGCAGTATTTT
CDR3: CASRAGTDTQYF

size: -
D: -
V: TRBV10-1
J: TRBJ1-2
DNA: TGCGCCAGCAGTGAGTCAGGGCGCAGGGGTAATGGCTACACCTTC
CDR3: CASSESGRRGNGYTF

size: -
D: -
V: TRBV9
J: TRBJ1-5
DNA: TGTGCCAGCAGCGTAGATCTGGGCAATCAGCCCCAGCATTTT
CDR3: CASSVDLGNQPQHF

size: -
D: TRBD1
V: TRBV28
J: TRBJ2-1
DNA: TGTGCCAGCAGTTTATGGGACAGGGGGCTGAGGAATGAGCAGTTCTTC
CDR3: CASSLWDRGLRNEQFF

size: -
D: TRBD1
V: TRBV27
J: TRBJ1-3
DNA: TGTGCCAGCAGTAGGACAGGGCAGAACACCATATATTTT
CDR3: CASSRTGQNTIYF

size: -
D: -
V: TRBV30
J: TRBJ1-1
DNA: TGTGCCTGGAGTCGGGGGGGGACTGAAGCTTTCTTT
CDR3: CAWSRGGTEAFF

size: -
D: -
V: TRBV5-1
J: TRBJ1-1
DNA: TGCGCCAGCAGCACCAGGGGGAACACTGAAGCTTTCTTT
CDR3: CASSTRGNTEAFF

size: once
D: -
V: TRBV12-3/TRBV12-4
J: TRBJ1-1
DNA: TGTGCCAGCAGTTTAAGCAGTAACACTGAAGCTTTCTTT
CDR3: CASSLSSNTEAFF

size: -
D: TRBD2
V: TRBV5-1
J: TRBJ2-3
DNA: TGCGCCAGCAGCGCCGATAGCGGGGTCCTCACAGATACGCAGTATTTT
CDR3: CASSADSGVLTDTQYF